This TCR beta chain was identified in a study of response to subunit inactivated influenza vaccine. Worth noting for this clonotype: A much more abundant neighbour one base away suggests this may be a read error.

V was shortened by 2 bases and J by 9 bases, with 11 bases between the two germline ends. Germline loops: CDR1 SNHLY, CDR2 FYNNEI. The CDR3 consists of 13 residues. MiXCR, run by TCRdb on the RT-PCR reads, gives a single entry per CDR3 protein. The data contain roughly 160,000 distinct CDR3 sequences, roughly a tenth of them singletons. The sequence came from a man aged 50 to 60 who received an inactivated influenza vaccine. Here the sequenced sample was non-naive T cells sorted from PBMCs, taken about 40 days after vaccination. This chain joins TRBV2 and TRBJ2-1; D may be TRBD1 (6 bases). This chain's CDR3 is CASSETGSAEQFF. The DNA of the CDR3 is TGTGCCAGCAGTGAAACAGGGAGTGCTGAGCAGTTCTTC.